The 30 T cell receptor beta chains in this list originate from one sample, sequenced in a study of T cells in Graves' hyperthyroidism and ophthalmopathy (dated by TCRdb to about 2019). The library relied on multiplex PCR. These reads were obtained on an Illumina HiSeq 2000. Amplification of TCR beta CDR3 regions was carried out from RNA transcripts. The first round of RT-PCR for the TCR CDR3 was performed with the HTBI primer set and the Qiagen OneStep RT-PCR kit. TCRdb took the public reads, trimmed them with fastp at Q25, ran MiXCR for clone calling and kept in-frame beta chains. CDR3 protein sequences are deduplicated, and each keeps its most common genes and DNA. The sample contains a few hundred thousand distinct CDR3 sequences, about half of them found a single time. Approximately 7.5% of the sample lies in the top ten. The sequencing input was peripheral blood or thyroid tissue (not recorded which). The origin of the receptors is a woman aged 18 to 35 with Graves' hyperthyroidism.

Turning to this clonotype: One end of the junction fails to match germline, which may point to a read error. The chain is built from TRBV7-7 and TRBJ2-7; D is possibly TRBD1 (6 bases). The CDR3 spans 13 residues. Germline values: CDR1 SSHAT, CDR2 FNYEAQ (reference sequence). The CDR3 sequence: CASSLSQGLEQYF. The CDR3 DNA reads TGTGCTAGCAGCTTAAGCCAGGGGCTCGAGCAGTACTTC.

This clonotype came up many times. The DNA of the CDR3 is TGTGCCAGCAGCCTTCCGGGCCAGATGAACACTGAAGCTTTCTTT. This codes for CASSLPGQMNTEAFF. The chain uses TRBV14 and TRBJ1-1; D is uncertain. CDR3 length: 15 residues. Germline V gives CDR1 SGHDN, CDR2 FVKESK. Trimming removed 4 bases from V and 0 bases from J, with 12 bases in between.

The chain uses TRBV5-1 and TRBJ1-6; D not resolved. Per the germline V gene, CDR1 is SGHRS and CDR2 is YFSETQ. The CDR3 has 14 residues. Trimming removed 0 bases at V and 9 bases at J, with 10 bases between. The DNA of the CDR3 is TGCGCCAGCAGCTTGGACGGGGTTACTTCACCCCTCCACTTT. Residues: CASSLDGVTSPLHF.

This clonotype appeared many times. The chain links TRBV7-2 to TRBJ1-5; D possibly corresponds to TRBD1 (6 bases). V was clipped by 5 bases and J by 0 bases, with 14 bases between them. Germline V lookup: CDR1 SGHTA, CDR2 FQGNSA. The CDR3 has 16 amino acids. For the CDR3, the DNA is TGTGCCAGCAGCCCAAATTACAGGGATAGCAATCAGCCCCAGCATTTT. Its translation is CASSPNYRDSNQPQHF.

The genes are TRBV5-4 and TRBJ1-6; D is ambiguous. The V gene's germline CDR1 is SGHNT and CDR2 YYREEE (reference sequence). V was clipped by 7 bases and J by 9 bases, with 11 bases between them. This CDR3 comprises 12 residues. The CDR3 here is CASGPVGSPLHF. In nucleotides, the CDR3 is TGTGCCAGCGGCCCTGTAGGTTCACCCCTCCACTTT. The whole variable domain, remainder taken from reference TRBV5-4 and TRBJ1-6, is ETGVTQSPTHLIKTRGQQVTLRCSSQSGHNTVSWYQQALGQGPQFIFQYYREEENGRGNFPPRFSGLQFPNYSSELNVNALELDDSALYLCASGPVGSPLHFGNGTRLTVT.

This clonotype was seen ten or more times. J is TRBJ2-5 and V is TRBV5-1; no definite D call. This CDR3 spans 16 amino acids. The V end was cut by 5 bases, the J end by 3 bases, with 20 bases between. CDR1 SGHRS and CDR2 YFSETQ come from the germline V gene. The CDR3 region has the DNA TGCGCCAGCAGATCGAATCCGGGCCAGACCGAAGAGACCCAGTACTTC. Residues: CASRSNPGQTEETQYF.

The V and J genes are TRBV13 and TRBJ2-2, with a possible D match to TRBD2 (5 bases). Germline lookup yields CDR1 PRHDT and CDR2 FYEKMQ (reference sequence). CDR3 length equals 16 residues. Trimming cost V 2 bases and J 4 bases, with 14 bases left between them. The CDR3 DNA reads TGTGCCAGCAGCTTATTCGTGGGAGAAGTCACCGGGGAGCTGTTTTTT. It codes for CASSLFVGEVTGELFF.

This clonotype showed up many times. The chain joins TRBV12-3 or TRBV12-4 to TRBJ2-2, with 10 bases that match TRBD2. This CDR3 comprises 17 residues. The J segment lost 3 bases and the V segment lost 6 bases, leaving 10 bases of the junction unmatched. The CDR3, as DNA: TGTGCCAGCAGCCGCGGAGGTAGCGGGGGGTACACCGGGGAGCTGTTTTTT. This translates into CASSRGGSGGYTGELFF.

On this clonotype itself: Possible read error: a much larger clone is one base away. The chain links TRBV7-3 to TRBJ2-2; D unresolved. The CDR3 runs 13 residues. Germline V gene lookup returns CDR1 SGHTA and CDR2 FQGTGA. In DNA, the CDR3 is TGTGCCAACAGCGCACAGATTACCGGGGAGCTGTTTTTT. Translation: CANSAQITGELFF.

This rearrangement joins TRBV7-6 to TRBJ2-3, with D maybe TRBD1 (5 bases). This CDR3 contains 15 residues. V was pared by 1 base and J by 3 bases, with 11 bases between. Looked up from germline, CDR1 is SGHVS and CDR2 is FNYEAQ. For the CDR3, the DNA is TGTGCCAGCAGCTTAGTCAGGGTGGGAACAGATACGCAGTATTTT. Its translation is CASSLVRVGTDTQYF.

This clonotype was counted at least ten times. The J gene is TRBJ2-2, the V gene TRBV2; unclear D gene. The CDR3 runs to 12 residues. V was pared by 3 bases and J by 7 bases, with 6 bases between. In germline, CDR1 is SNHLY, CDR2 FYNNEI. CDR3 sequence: CASSDSIGELFF. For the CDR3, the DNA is TGTGCCAGCAGTGATTCGATCGGGGAGCTGTTTTTT. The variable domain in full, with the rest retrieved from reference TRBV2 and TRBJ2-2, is EPEVTQTPSHQVTQMGQEVILRCVPISNHLYFYWYRQILGQKVEFLVSFYNNEISEKSEIFDDQFSVERPDGSNFTLKIRSTKLEDSAMYFCASSDSIGELFFGEGSRLTVL.

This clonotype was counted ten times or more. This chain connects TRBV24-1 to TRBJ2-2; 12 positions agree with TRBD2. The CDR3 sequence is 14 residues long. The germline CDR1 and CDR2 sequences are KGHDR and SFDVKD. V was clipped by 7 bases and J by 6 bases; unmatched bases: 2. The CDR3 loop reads CATRTSGRPGELFF. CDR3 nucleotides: TGTGCCACCAGAACTAGCGGGAGGCCCGGGGAGCTGTTTTTT.

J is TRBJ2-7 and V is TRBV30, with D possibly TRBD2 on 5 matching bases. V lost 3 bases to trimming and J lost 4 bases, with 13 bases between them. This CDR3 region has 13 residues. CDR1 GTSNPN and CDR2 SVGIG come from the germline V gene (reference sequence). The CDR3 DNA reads TGTGCCTGGAGGTCGGACTTATCGTACGAGCAGTACTTC. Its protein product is CAWRSDLSYEQYF.

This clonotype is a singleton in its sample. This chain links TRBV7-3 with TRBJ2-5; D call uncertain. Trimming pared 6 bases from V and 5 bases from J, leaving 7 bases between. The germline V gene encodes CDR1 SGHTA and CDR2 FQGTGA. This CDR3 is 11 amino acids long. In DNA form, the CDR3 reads TGTGCCAGCAGTGAGTACGAGACCCAGTACTTC. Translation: CASSEYETQYF.

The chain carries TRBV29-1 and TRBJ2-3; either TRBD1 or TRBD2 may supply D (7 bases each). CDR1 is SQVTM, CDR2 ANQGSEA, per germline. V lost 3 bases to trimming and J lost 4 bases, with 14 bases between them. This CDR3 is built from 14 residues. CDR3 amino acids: CSVEAGGGADTQYF. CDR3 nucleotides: TGCAGCGTTGAGGCAGGGGGAGGGGCAGATACGCAGTATTTT.

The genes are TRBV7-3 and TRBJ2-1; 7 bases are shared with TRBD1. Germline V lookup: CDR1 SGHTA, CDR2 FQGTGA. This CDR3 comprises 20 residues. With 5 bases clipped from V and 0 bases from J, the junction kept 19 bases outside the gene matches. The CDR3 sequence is CASSPDTGTAPGGSYNEQFF. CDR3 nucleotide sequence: TGTGCCAGCAGCCCTGACACCGGGACAGCCCCCGGAGGCTCCTACAATGAGCAGTTCTTC.

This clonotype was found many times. The CDR3 spells CASSTGTGGGYTF. The CDR3 DNA sequence: TGTGCCAGCAGCACCGGGACAGGAGGTGGCTACACCTTC. The V gene is TRBV9, the J gene TRBJ1-2; 8 bases are shared with TRBD1. The CDR3 has 13 amino acids. The germline V gene encodes CDR1 SGDLS and CDR2 YYNGEE. Trimming cost V 4 bases and J 7 bases; bases outside gene matches: 6.

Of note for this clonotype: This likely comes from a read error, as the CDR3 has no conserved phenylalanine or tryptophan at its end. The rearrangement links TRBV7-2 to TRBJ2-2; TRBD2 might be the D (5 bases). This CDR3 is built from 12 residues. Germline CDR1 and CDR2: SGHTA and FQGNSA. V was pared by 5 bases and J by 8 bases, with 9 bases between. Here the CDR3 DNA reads TGTGCCAGCAGCCCGAGGGTAGGGGAGCTGTTTTCT. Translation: CASSPRVGELFS.

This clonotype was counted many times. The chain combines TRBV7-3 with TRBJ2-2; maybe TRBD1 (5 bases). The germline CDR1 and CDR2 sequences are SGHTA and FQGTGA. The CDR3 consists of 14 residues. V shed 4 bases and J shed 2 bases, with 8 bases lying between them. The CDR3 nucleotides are TGTGCCAGCAGCTGGCAGGGAAACACCGGGGAGCTGTTTTTT. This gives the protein CASSWQGNTGELFF.

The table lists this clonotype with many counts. This CDR3 is CASSLSTKETQYF. CDR3 DNA sequence: TGTGCCAGCAGCTTATCGACAAAAGAGACCCAGTACTTC. V and J are TRBV4-2 and TRBJ2-5; D gene unclear. CDR1 is LGHNA and CDR2 is YNFKEQ in the germline V gene. This CDR3 comprises 13 residues. The ends were cut back, 5 bases at V and 3 bases at J, with 10 bases in the middle.

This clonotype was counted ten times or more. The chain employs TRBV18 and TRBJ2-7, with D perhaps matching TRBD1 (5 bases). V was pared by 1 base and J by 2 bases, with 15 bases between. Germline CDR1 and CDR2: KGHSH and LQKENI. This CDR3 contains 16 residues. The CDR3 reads CASSPRTSQLTYEQYF. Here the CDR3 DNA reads TGTGCCAGCTCACCACGGACATCTCAACTGACCTACGAGCAGTACTTC.

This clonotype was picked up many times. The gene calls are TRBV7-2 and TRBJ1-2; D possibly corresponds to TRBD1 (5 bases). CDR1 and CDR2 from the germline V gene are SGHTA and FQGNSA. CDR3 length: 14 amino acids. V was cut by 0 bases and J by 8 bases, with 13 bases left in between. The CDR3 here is CASSLALGVWGYTF. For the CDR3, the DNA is TGTGCCAGCAGCTTAGCGCTGGGGGTATGGGGCTACACCTTC.

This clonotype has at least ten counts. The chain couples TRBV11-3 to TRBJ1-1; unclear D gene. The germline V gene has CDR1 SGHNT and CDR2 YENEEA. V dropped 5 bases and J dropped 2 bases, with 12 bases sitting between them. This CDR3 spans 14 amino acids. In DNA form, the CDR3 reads TGTGCCAGCAGCAAAGGACGTGGTAACACTGAAGCTTTCTTT. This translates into CASSKGRGNTEAFF. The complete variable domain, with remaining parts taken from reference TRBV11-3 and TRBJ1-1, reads EAGVVQSPRYKIIEKKQPVAFWCNPISGHNTLYWYLQNLGQGPELLIRYENEEAVDDSQLPKDRFSAERLKGVDSTLKIQPAELGDSAVYLCASSKGRGNTEAFFGQGTRLTVV.

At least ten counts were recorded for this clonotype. CDR3 coding DNA: TGCGCCAGCAGCCAAGAATTAAGTTACACTGAAGCTTTCTTT. Residues: CASSQELSYTEAFF. The V call is TRBV4-3, the J call TRBJ1-1, with D unclear. Trimming took off 0 bases at V and 3 bases at J, with 8 bases between the two ends. The CDR3 spans 14 residues. CDR1 and CDR2 from the germline V gene are LGHNA and YSLEER.

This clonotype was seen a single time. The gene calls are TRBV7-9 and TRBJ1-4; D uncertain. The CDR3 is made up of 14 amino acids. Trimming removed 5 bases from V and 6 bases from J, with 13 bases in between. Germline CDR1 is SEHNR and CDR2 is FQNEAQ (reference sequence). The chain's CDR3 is CASSHGGWYEKLFF. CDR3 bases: TGTGCCAGCAGCCATGGAGGATGGTATGAAAAACTGTTTTTT.

The CDR3: CSAGNEKLFF. CDR3 coding DNA: TGCAGTGCCGGTAATGAAAAACTGTTTTTT. The genes are TRBV20-1 and TRBJ1-4, with unresolved D. CDR3 size: 10 residues. Germline V gene data show CDR1 as DFQATT and CDR2 as SNEGSKA (reference sequence). Trimming removed 6 bases at V and 4 bases at J, with 3 bases between.

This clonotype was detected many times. CDR3 DNA sequence: TGTGCCACCAGCACAGGGCATCAGCCCCAGCATTTT. Residues: CATSTGHQPQHF. This chain connects TRBV24-1 to TRBJ1-5; a possible D gene is TRBD1 (6 bases). CDR3 length: 12 residues. Trimming pared 7 bases from V and 5 bases from J, leaving 8 bases between. Germline values: CDR1 KGHDR, CDR2 SFDVKD.

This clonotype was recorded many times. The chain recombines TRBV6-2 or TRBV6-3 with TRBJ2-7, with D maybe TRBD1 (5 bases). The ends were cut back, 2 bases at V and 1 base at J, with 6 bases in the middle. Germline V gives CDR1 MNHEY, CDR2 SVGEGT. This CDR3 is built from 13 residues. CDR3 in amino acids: CASSYKGSYEQYF. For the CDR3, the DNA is TGTGCCAGCAGTTACAAGGGGTCCTACGAGCAGTACTTC.

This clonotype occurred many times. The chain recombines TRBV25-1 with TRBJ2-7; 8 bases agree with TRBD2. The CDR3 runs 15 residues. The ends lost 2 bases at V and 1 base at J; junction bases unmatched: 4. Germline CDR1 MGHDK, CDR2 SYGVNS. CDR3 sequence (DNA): TGTGCCAGCAGTGAACGGGCGGGAGGATCCTACGAGCAGTACTTC. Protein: CASSERAGGSYEQYF.

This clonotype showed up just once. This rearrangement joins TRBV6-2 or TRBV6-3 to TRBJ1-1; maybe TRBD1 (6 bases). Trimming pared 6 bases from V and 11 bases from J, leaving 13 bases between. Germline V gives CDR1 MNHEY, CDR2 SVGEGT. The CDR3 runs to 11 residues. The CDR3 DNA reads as TGTGCCAGCAGACAGGGCGGGAGGGCTTTCTTT. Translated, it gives CASRQGGRAFF.